This T cell receptor (beta chain) was observed in a study of CD8 T cells in ankylosing spondylitis. A single record per CDR3 protein comes from TCRdb applying MiXCR to the 5' RACE reads. The table lists a few hundred thousand distinct CDR3 sequences, roughly 20% of them singletons, with around 14% in the top ten. The CDR3 is made up of 12 amino acids. Per the germline V gene, CDR1 is SGHRS and CDR2 is YFSETQ. With 0 bases removed from V and 10 bases from J, the gap between germline ends came to 11 bases. Sequenced input: blood, either unsorted or a sorted T cell fraction (not recorded which). The TCR was taken from a male donor with ankylosing spondylitis or in good health (not recorded which). The rearrangement joins TRBV5-1 to TRBJ2-7; no clear D. The CDR3 here is CASSLEVDPQYF. The CDR3 DNA reads as TGCGCCAGCAGCTTGGAGGTGGATCCACAGTACTTC. Combining the CDR3 with reference TRBV5-1 and TRBJ2-7 gives the whole variable domain KAGVTQTPRYLIKTRGQQVTLSCSPISGHRSVSWYQQTPGQGLQFLFEYFSETQRNKGNFPGRFSGRQFSNSRSEMNVSTLELGDSALYLCASSLEVDPQYFGPGTRLTVT.